This entry is about one T cell receptor (beta chain). Its specificity is unknown. Then a second PCR, running roughly 7 to 11 cycles, was carried out with a sample-barcoded 5' primer and a J-beta primer mix. Every single cDNA molecule received a tag from a template-switch adaptor with 12 random nucleotides. TCRdb re-called the 5' RACE reads with MiXCR, one entry per CDR3 protein. Among 1.5 million to 2 million distinct CDR3 sequences, 28% were seen once, and the ten largest hold 7% to 9%. The sample is drawn from a study of blood T cells in healthy people across ages. Study-level points and caveats: More naive CD4+ cells and higher diversity were found in long-lived than in aged donors.

The donors, healthy Caucasians from Russia, were aged 6 to 90. Staff drew approximately 9.1 milliliters of peripheral blood from each donor. The CDR3 is 16 amino acids. In germline, CDR1 is MGHDK, CDR2 SYGVNS. Trimming shortened V by 2 bases and J by 2 bases, and 14 bases separated the two germline ends. The source of this sequence is a woman younger than 45 in good health. The chain couples TRBV25-1 to TRBJ2-3, with D perhaps TRBD2 (6 bases). The specimen was blood. CDR3 loop: CASSEAAGRLTDTQYF. CDR3 bases: TGTGCCAGCAGTGAAGCGGCGGGGAGGCTCACAGATACGCAGTATTTT.